Listed below are T cell receptor beta chains from one sample, sequenced in a study of cytomegalovirus exposure and HLA in healthy donors. TCRdb's table, derived via immunoSEQ multiplex PCR, lists solely in-frame clones and lacks some. The sample lists 150,000 to 200,000 clones, approximately 72% occurring once. Sequenced material: PBMCs. The receptors were sampled from a man aged 35-49 years in good health and CMV-seropositive. Both conserved end residues are trimmed from each CDR3.

J: TRBJ2-2; V: TRBV7-6; CDR3: ASSLETTQNTGELF
J: TRBJ2-3; V: TRBV7-5; CDR3: ARSPTNKRGTDTQY
J: TRBJ1-1; V: TRBV5-6; CDR3: ASSRRDRVRETEAF
J: TRBJ2-1; V: TRBV18; CDR3: ASLRGRGNNEQF
J: TRBJ1-2; V: TRBV7-9; CDR3: ASSFEPRTPYGYT
J: TRBJ2-7; V: TRBV7-3; CDR3: AGSATGSSYEQY
J: TRBJ1-2; V: TRBV11-2; CDR3: ASSPIRRDTLYGYT
J: TRBJ1-2; V: TRBV7-9; CDR3: ASSASGTGLGGYT
J: TRBJ2-7; V: TRBV5-6; CDR3: ASKPGPQTHEQY
J: TRBJ2-7; V: TRBV7-9; CDR3: ASSLAETLRSYEQY
J: TRBJ1-2; V: TRBV5-1; CDR3: ASSLEQGQYYGYT
J: TRBJ2-7; V: TRBV15; CDR3: ATSRETGGYSYEQY
J: TRBJ2-7; V: TRBV5-1; CDR3: ASSGTGKGNEQY
J: TRBJ2-7; V: TRBV10-3; CDR3: AISPPGSYEQY
J: TRBJ2-7; V: TRBV7-9; CDR3: ASSLAGGYEQY
J: TRBJ2-7; V: TRBV5-8; CDR3: ASSLEGGYEQY
J: TRBJ2-5; V: TRBV5-4; CDR3: ASSLAAETQY
J: TRBJ1-4; V: TRBV4-3; CDR3: ASSQEVGAGVTTNEKLF
J: TRBJ1-2; V: TRBV5-6; CDR3: ASSLRAAQGYGYT
J: TRBJ2-1; V: TRBV6-5; CDR3: ASSYGTGTGANEQF
J: TRBJ1-2; V: TRBV5-1; CDR3: ASSAQGAWYGYT
J: TRBJ1-3; V: TRBV6-4; CDR3: ASSPQNLNRDHSGNTIY
J: TRBJ1-2; V: TRBV27; CDR3: ASSLQGLSYGYT
J: TRBJ2-3; V: TRBV5-1; CDR3: ASSEGQGVDTQY
J: TRBJ2-2; V: TRBV19; CDR3: ASSPGGYTGELF
J: TRBJ1-6; V: TRBV4-3; CDR3: ASSQDQSGYGPLH
J: TRBJ1-1; V: TRBV5-5; CDR3: ASSLYGGNPEAF
J: TRBJ2-2; V: TRBV19; CDR3: ASRTGQVNTGELF
J: TRBJ1-5; V: TRBV29-1; CDR3: SVEDRGSNQPQH
J: TRBJ2-7; V: TRBV29-1; CDR3: SARGTGNYEQY
J: TRBJ2-1; V: TRBV7-3; CDR3: ASSLISGNEQF
J: TRBJ1-5; V: TRBV19; CDR3: ASKGETGSYSNQPQH
J: TRBJ1-1; V: TRBV7-9; CDR3: ASRANRQKLNTEAF
J: TRBJ1-5; V: TRBV7-8; CDR3: ASSVRDRVYSNQPQH
J: TRBJ2-7; V: TRBV6-1; CDR3: ASDSPDRAPYEQY
J: TRBJ2-2; V: TRBV13; CDR3: ASSFTIAGTNTGELF
J: TRBJ2-1; V: TRBV4-3; CDR3: ASSHSWTSGGSGEQF
J: TRBJ2-3; V: TRBV19; CDR3: ASSPTSGSYTDTQY
J: TRBJ1-1; V: TRBV10-2; CDR3: ASTLARNTEAF
J: TRBJ2-5; V: TRBV4-1; CDR3: ASSQAAGVAGQETQY